The T cell receptor (beta chain) under discussion was sequenced for a study of cytomegalovirus exposure and HLA in healthy donors. Study-level points and caveats: In a later analysis, a genetic analysis reported fewer productive-TCR N-insertions in an Asian-associated ancestry cluster than the cohort average. Equally common other TCR beta chains were less clonally expanded than HLA-associated ones, a later analysis found.

V shed 0 bases and J 9 bases; nucleotides not matched to a gene: 8. CDR1 and CDR2 (germline): SGHTA, FQGTGA. This CDR3 has 15 amino acids. To note about this clone: Its antigen is unidentified.

The PCR made use of 60 Vbeta and 13 Jbeta primers. Data came from immunoSEQ multiplex PCR; TCRdb stores just in-frame clones and leaves some out. The table lists more than 130,000 clones. The sample consisted of PBMCs. The chain uses TRBV7-3 and TRBJ2-1; 7 bases align to TRBD2. The clonotype was recovered from a man in his forties in good health and CMV-seronegative. The CDR3 region is CASSLTSGPAGEQFF. The CDR3 coding sequence is TGTGCCAGCAGCTTAACTAGCGGGCCGGCCGGTGAGCAGTTCTTC.